The clone carrying this TCR beta chain appeared once. No antigen is known for it. The data were obtained in a study of monozygotic twins with cystic fibrosis. Study context: Approximately 2.7 micrograms of fragmented DNA underwent about 15 PCR cycles for library preparation.

V lost 3 bases, J lost 4 bases, and 7 bases stayed unmatched. The CDR3 covers 15 residues. CDR1 is MNHEY, CDR2 SMNVEV, per germline (reference sequence). The table came from immunoSEQ multiplex PCR; TCRdb's copy has only in-frame clones and leaves some out. The profile shows about 29,000 clones, approximately 86% of them singletons. Regarding the study as a whole: In this small cohort, shared CDR3 numbers showed no association with age, concordance or disease severity. Co-twins had the most similar V usage for 13 of 16 pairs, J for 8.

The rearrangement links TRBV27 to TRBJ2-3; 7 bases map to TRBD1. What was sequenced was blood. The TCR sequence derives from a girl aged 2 to 9 with cystic fibrosis. The CDR3 DNA is TGTGCCAGCAGTTTTGGAGACAGGGTACCAGATACGCAGTATTTT. It yields the protein CASSFGDRVPDTQYF.